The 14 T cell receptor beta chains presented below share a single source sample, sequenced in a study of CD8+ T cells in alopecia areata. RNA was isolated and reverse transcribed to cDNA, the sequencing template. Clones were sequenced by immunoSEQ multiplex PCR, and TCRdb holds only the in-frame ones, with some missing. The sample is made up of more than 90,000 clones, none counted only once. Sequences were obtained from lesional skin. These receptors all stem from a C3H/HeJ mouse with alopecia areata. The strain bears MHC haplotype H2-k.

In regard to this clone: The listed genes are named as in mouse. CDR3 bases read: TGTGCCTGGAGTCCACTGGGGGACCAAGAC. This translates into CAWSPLGDQD. In full, the CDR3 reads CAWSPLGDQDTQYF. This sequence joins TRBV31 and TRBJ2-5; 8 bases align to TRBD2. From the germline J gene comes the end of the CDR3, since the read stops 4 residues before it. The V gene end was trimmed by 1 base and the J gene end by 1 base; junction bases not matched to a gene: 1. The germline gives CDR1 GKSSPN, CDR2 SITVG. This CDR3 comprises 14 residues.

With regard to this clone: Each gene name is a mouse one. CDR3 DNA, as far as it was read: TGTGCAAGCAGGGAGACTGGGGGGCCCTAT. Its translation is CASRETGGPY. The CDR3 in full is CASRETGGPYEQYF. The chain combines TRBV16 with TRBJ2-7; 10 bases fit TRBD2. The read comes to an end 4 residues before the CDR3 does, leaving the germline J gene to fill in the end. The CDR3 has 14 residues. V dropped 6 bases and J dropped 2; count of bases not matched to a gene: 4. The germline CDR1 and CDR2 sequences are SGHSA and FRNQAP.

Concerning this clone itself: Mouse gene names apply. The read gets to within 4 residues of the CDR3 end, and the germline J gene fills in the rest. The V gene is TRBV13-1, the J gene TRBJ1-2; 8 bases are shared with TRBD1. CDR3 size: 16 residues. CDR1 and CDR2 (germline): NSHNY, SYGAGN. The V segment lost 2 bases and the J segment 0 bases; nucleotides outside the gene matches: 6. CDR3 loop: CASSDPLQGANSDYTF. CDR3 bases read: TGTGCCAGCAGTGACCCACTACAGGGGGCAAACTCC.

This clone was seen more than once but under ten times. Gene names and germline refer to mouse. CDR3 bases read: TGTGCCAGCAGTGATTACTGGGCGACTTAT. Its translation is CASSDYWATY. The CDR3, in full, reads CASSDYWATYEQYF. The V gene is TRBV13-3, the J gene TRBJ2-7; TRBD2 might be the D (6 bases). Read coverage stops 4 residues before the CDR3 terminus; the germline J gene supplies the remainder. The CDR3 spans 14 residues. CDR1 NNHDY and CDR2 SYVADS come from the germline V gene.

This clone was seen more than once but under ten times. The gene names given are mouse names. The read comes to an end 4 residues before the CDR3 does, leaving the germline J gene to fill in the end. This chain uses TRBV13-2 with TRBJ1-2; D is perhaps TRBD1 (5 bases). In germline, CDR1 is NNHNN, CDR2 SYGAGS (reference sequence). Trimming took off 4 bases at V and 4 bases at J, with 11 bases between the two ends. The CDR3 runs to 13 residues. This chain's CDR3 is CASGPTQGSDYTF. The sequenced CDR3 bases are TGTGCCAGCGGTCCCACTCAGGGCTCC.

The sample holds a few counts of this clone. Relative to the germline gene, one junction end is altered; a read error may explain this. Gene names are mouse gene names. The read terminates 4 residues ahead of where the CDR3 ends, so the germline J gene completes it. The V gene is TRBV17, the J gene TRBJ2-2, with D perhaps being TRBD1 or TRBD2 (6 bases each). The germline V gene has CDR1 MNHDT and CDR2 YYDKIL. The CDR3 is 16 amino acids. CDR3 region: CASSGEGGSNTGQLYF. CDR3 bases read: TGTGCTAGCAGTGGAGAGGGGGGATCAAACACCGGG.

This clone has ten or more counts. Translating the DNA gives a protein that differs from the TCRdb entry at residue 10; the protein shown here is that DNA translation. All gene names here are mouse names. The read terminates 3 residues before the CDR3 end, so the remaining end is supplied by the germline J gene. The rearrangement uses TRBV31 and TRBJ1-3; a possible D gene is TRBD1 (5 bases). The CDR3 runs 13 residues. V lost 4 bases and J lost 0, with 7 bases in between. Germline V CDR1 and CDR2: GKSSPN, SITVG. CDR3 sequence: CAWTGNSGNTLYF. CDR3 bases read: TGTGCCTGGACAGGGAATTCTGGAAATACG.

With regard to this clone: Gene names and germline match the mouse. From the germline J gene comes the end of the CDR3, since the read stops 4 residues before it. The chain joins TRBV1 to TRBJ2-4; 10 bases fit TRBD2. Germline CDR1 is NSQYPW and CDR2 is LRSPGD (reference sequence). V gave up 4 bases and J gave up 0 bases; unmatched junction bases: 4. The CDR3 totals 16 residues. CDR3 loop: CTCSGRDWGSQNTLYF. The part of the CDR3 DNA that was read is TGCACCTGCAGTGGCCGGGACTGGGGTAGTCAAAAC.

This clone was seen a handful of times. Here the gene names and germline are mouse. CDR3 in amino acids: CASSDGLGGSYAEQFF. The covered CDR3 bases are TGTGCCAGCAGTGATGGACTGGGGGGATCCTATGCT. The V and J genes are TRBV13-3 and TRBJ2-1, with TRBD2 identical over 10 bases. The observed sequence ends 4 residues before the CDR3 terminus, with the missing tail filled in from the germline J gene. The length of the CDR3 is 16 residues. The trim removed 0 bases at V and 3 bases at J, leaving 3 bases unmatched. Germline V gives CDR1 NNHDY, CDR2 SYVADS.

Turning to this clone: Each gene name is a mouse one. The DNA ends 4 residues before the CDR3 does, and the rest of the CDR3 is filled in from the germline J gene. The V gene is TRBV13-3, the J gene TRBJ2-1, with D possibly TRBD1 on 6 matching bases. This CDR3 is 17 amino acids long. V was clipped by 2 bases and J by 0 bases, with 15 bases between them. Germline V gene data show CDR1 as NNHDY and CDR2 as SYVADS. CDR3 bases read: TGTGCCAGCAGTGACCCCCGCAGGGGATATAACTATGCT. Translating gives CASSDPRRGYNYA. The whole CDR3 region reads CASSDPRRGYNYAEQFF.

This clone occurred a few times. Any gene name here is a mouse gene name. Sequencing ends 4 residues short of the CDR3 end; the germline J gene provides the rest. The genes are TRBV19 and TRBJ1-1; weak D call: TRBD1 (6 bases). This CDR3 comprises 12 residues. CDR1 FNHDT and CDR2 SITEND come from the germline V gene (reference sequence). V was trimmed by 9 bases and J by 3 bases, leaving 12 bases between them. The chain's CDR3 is CATSEGDTEVFF. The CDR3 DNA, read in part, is TGTGCCACCTCCGAGGGGGACACA.

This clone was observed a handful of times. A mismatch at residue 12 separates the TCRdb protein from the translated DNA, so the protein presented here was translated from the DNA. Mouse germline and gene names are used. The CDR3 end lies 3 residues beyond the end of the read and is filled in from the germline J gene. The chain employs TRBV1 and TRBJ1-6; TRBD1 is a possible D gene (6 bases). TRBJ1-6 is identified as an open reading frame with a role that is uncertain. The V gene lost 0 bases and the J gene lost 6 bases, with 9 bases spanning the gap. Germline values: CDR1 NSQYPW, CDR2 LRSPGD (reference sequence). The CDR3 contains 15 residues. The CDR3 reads CTCSAEGRGNSPLYF. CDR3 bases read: TGCACCTGCAGTGCAGAAGGCAGGGGTAATTCGCCC.

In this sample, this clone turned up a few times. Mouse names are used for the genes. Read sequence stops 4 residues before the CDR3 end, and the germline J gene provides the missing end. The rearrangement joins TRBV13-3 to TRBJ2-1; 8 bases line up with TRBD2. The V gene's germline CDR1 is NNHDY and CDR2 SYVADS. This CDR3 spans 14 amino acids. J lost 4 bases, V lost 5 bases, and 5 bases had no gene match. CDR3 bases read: TGTGCCAGCAGGCCTGGGGGGAGTTATGCT. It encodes CASRPGGSYA. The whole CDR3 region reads CASRPGGSYAEQFF.

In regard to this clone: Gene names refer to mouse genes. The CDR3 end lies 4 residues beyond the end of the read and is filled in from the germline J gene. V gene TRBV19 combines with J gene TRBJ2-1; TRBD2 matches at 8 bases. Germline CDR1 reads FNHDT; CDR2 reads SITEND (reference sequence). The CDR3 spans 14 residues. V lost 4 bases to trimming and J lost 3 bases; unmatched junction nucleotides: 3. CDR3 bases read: TGTGCCAGCAGTCCGACTGGGGCCTATGCT. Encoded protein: CASSPTGAYA. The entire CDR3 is CASSPTGAYAEQFF.